Following are 5 T cell receptor beta chains from one sample sequenced in a study of regulatory T cells in long-lasting Graves disease listed by TCRdb under 2021. Receptors were amplified or captured by multiplex PCR. Sequencing used an Illumina HiSeq 4000. iRepertoire HTBI primers and Arm-PCR amplification of CDR3 regions were used to construct TCR beta libraries. In-frame beta chains were kept once TCRdb had trimmed the public reads at Q25 with fastp and called clones with MiXCR. Rows matching on CDR3 protein sequence are summarized as one entry with the most common DNA and genes. The sample table holds fewer than 650,000 distinct CDR3 sequences, of which around 15% were seen once. Approximately 20% of the sample lies in the top ten. Explained via the paper, the time point label denotes: newly diagnosed GD, antithyroid drugs for less than 3 months. For both TCR sequencing and RNA sequencing, RNA was extracted from PBMCs in TRIzol.

These data also formed part of another study, on T cells in Graves' hyperthyroidism and ophthalmopathy.

The sample consisted of peripheral blood mononuclear cells (PBMCs), taken at new diagnosis, from a patient treated with antithyroid drugs. All receptors come from a woman under 40 with Graves disease. Donor details come from another sample of the same person, matched by shared clones.

The chain couples TRBV10-1 to TRBJ1-5; D is uncertain. With 8 bases removed from V and 5 bases from J, the gap between germline ends came to 1 base. CDR3 length: 9 amino acids. Per germline, CDR1 WNHNN and CDR2 SYGVQD (reference sequence). The CDR3 coding sequence is TGCGCCAGCTATCAGCCCCAGCATTTT. This sequence encodes CASYQPQHF.

Remarks on this clonotype: This may be a read error: a much more frequent sequence differs by one nucleotide. V usage is TRBV3-1 and J usage is TRBJ1-1, with D maybe TRBD1 (6 bases). The V gene's germline CDR1 is LGHDT and CDR2 YNNKEL (reference sequence). This CDR3 is 15 amino acids long. The CDR3, as DNA: TGTGCCATCAGCCAAGGGGGGGCCATGAACACTGAAGCTTTCTTT. This translates into CAISQGGAMNTEAFF.

V usage is TRBV9 and J usage is TRBJ2-7, with a possible D match to TRBD2 (5 bases). Germline CDR1 reads SGDLS; CDR2 reads YYNGEE. V gave up 0 bases and J gave up 6 bases, with 13 bases separating them. There are 14 residues in the CDR3. DNA for the CDR3: TGTGCCAGCAGCGTAGGGACTCTGTCGGGCGAGCAGTACTTC. Translation gives CASSVGTLSGEQYF. The full variable domain, with the rest looked up from reference TRBV9 and TRBJ2-7, is DSGVTQTPKHLITATGQRVTLRCSPRSGDLSVYWYQQSLDQGLQFLIQYYNGEERAKGNILERFSAQQFPDLHSELNLSSLELGDSALYFCASSVGTLSGEQYFGPGTRLTVT.

This clonotype was seen repeatedly, ten times or more. CDR3: CASSPRWGNGELFF. The CDR3 nucleotides read TGTGCCAGCAGTCCCCGTTGGGGGAACGGGGAGCTGTTTTTT. The rearrangement joins TRBV27 to TRBJ2-2; D is possibly TRBD1 or TRBD2 (5 bases each). V shed 5 bases and J shed 7 bases, with 14 bases lying between them. The germline V gene has CDR1 MNHEY and CDR2 SMNVEV (reference sequence). This CDR3 comprises 14 residues.

The chain employs TRBV7-9 and TRBJ1-5, with TRBD1 as a possible D gene (5 bases). The CDR3 is 15 residues long. Per the germline V gene, CDR1 is SEHNR and CDR2 is FQNEAQ (reference sequence). The V end was cut by 5 bases, the J end by 3 bases, with 14 bases between. CDR3 nucleotide sequence: TGTGCCAGCAGCCAGAGCGGGACCTACAATCAGCCCCAGCATTTT. It yields the protein CASSQSGTYNQPQHF.